This T cell receptor (beta chain) came from a study of vaccination and CD4 T cells after COVID-19. Study as a whole: Convalescent individuals numbered four females and six males, two being Hispanic. A median of roughly 97 days (range 35 to 161) separated diagnosis from post-COVID sampling. Cells received overlapping spike peptides from SARS-CoV-2, HCoV-NL63, HCoV-OC43 and HCoV-229E as stimulation.

Specified treatment: roughly 11-day PBMC culture with coronavirus spike peptide pools or control peptides (ViraFEST assay). The Oncomine TCR Beta short-read assay sequenced DNA from cultured CD4+ T cells. TCRdb passed the PCR reads through MiXCR, listing each CDR3 protein once. The table records under 20,000 distinct CDR3 sequences, 58% of them present only once. Germline CDR1 reads GTSNPN; CDR2 reads SVGIG (reference sequence). The V and J ends lost 0 bases and 5 bases, in that order; junction bases with no gene match: 2. The CDR3 sequence is 14 residues long. In this sample, this clonotype turned up a few times. Its antigen is currently unknown.

The J gene is TRBJ1-5, the V gene TRBV30; 9 bases map to TRBD1. This sequence originates from a human donor who had recovered from COVID-19. The sample comprised CD4+ T cells from blood, cultured in vitro. The CDR3 DNA reads as TGTGCCTGGAGTGTCCGGGACAGGGATCAGCCCCAGCATTTT. Encoded protein: CAWSVRDRDQPQHF.